The entry that follows covers one TCR beta chain sequence. Original processing notes: Estimates of nucleated cell counts were drawn from the amplification of reference gene primers. Sequenced by immunoSEQ multiplex PCR; TCRdb stores in-frame clones only, minus some. V and J calls and clone size come straight from that table; D and trimming were deduced from the DNA. The sample lists some 44,000 clones; roughly 82% were seen once. These data are taken from a study of blood T cell repertoires in COVID-19. Study overall: Both acute and convalescent COVID-19 samples were obtained from the United States, Italy and Spain. PBMCs, B-cell-depleted T cells, or T cells were the source of the cDNA or gDNA that made up the material.

Per the germline V gene, CDR1 is SGHDT and CDR2 is YYEEEE. V lost 1 base and J 5 bases, leaving 7 bases between the germline ends. CDR3 size: 12 residues. Sequencing was carried out using peripheral blood. The TCR was taken from an older woman with acute or convalescent COVID-19. The rearrangement joins TRBV5-6 to TRBJ2-7; unclear D gene. The CDR3 coding sequence is TGTGCCAGCAGCTTGCACCAGGACGAGCAGTACTTC. This encodes CASSLHQDEQYF.